The source of this T cell receptor (beta chain) is a study of Ad26.COV2.S vaccination and SARS-CoV-2 variants. Study-wide background: Ad26.COV2.S shots went into the muscle once or twice, 56 days apart. General study points: Researchers reported similar non-spike TCR breadth in vaccine and placebo recipients.

The CDR3 runs to 15 residues. Germline CDR1 reads SGHNT; CDR2 reads YYREEE (reference sequence). V lost 5 bases, J lost 6 bases, and 18 bases lay in between. Sequencing used immunoSEQ multiplex PCR; TCRdb keeps in-frame clones, though not all of them. The sample includes hundreds of thousands of clones, about 87% of them seen just once. About this clone itself: Its cognate antigen is unknown.

Described treatment: around 19 received Ad26.COV2.S at low or high dose, single or two shots; about 5 received placebo; per-sample allocation not given. Day 63 following the first vaccine or placebo injection was when the samples were taken. Donation came from an adult in Boston who was aged 18-55 years. This specimen consisted of peripheral blood, obtained in a trial of Ad26.COV2.S vaccine versus placebo. The receptor comes from a person aged 18-60 years who received the Ad26.COV2.S COVID-19 vaccine or a placebo. V gene TRBV5-4 combines with J gene TRBJ1-3, with D unresolved. The CDR3 sequence: CASSVSGDPINTIYF. CDR3 DNA sequence: TGTGCCAGCAGTGTTTCCGGAGACCCTATAAACACCATATATTTT. Variable domain in full (rest from reference TRBV5-4 and TRBJ1-3): ETGVTQSPTHLIKTRGQQVTLRCSSQSGHNTVSWYQQALGQGPQFIFQYYREEENGRGNFPPRFSGLQFPNYSSELNVNALELDDSALYLCASSVSGDPINTIYFGEGSWLTVV.